A few counts support the clone carrying this TCR beta chain. Its specificity is unknown. This sample is part of a study of T cells in Graves' hyperthyroidism and ophthalmopathy. Broader study findings: A 13 V-J signature model discriminated ophthalmopathy versus stable hyperthyroidism. Most clonotypes expanded in thyroid above 0.001 were likewise present in blood.

Clinical symptoms, serum thyroxine and TRAb, thyroid ultrasound and orbital computed tomography were used for the diagnoses. Fresh peripheral blood, 10 ml, was the source of the PBMCs. This CDR3 is 13 amino acids long. From germline, CDR1 is SGHVS and CDR2 FNYEAQ. Trimming removed 3 bases from V and 6 bases from J, with 11 bases in between. What was amplified from RNA transcripts were TCR beta CDR3 regions. Carried out on the TCR CDR3, a first-round RT-PCR used the HTBI primer set. TCRdb ran MiXCR on the multiplex PCR reads and lists one entry per CDR3 protein. The table has fewer than 650,000 distinct CDR3 sequences, about 15% seen once.

The clonotype was recovered from a woman in her 40s with Graves' hyperthyroidism. The sample consisted of blood. The gene calls are TRBV7-6 and TRBJ2-5; D not certain. The DNA of the CDR3 is TGTGCCAGCAGCTTCGACGGGCGAAAGACCCAGTACTTC. This encodes CASSFDGRKTQYF.